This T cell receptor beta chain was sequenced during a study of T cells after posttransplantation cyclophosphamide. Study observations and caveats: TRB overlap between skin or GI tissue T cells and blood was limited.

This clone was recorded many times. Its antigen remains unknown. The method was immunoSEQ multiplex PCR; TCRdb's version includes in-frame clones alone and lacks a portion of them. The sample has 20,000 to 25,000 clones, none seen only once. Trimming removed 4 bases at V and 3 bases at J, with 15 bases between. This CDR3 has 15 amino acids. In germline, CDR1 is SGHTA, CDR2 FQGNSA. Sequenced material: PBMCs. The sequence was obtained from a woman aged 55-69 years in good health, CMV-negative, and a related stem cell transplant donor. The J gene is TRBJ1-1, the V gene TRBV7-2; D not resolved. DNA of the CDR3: TGTGCCAGCAGCTCAGACTACGACACGTACACTGAAGCTTTCTTT. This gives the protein CASSSDYDTYTEAFF.